One sample yielded the 8 T cell receptor beta chains listed below, sequenced in a study of T cells in Graves' hyperthyroidism and ophthalmopathy. The TCR beta CDR3 regions underwent amplification using RNA transcripts as the source. A set of HTBI primers served as the primers for a first-round RT-PCR of the TCR CDR3. One entry per CDR3 protein, called by TCRdb with MiXCR from the multiplex PCR reads. The sample lists over 250,000 distinct CDR3 sequences, about 25% occurring once. Material: blood. The receptors were gathered from a man in his forties with Graves' hyperthyroidism that later progressed to Graves' ophthalmopathy.

The J gene is TRBJ1-6, the V gene TRBV12-3 or TRBV12-4; no firm D call. The CDR3 is 15 amino acids. Trimming left V 1 base short and J 10 bases short, with 14 bases between. The DNA of the CDR3 is TGTGCCAGCAGTTTAGGATCGGGTATCGGGTCACCCCTCCACTTT. Encoded protein: CASSLGSGIGSPLHF.

This clonotype came up many times. The rearrangement links TRBV20-1 to TRBJ2-5, with D perhaps TRBD1 (5 bases). The germline V gene has CDR1 DFQATT and CDR2 SNEGSKA (reference sequence). V shed 1 base and J shed 5 bases, with 11 bases lying between them. The CDR3 contains 13 residues. The CDR3 spells CSARVQGSETQYF. CDR3 coding DNA: TGCAGTGCTAGAGTTCAGGGTTCGGAGACCCAGTACTTC.

This clonotype was picked up a small number of times. The V call is TRBV6-2 or TRBV6-3, the J call TRBJ1-3, with unresolved D. The germline CDR1 and CDR2 sequences are MNHEY and SVGEGT. Trimming pared 6 bases from V and 4 bases from J, leaving 13 bases between. The CDR3 has 14 residues. The CDR3 nucleotides read TGTGCCAGCAGCCAGCCACTGGGCGGAAACACCATATATTTT. Protein product: CASSQPLGGNTIYF.

J is TRBJ2-7 and V is TRBV12-3 or TRBV12-4, with TRBD1 matching over 9 bases. V gave up 5 bases and J gave up 4 bases; unmatched junction bases: 12. The CDR3 is 16 amino acids. The CDR3 spells CASSTLGTGTGYEQYF. For the CDR3, the DNA is TGTGCCAGCAGTACACTAGGCACCGGGACAGGGTACGAGCAGTACTTC.

Many counts were recorded for this clonotype. This chain links TRBV10-3 with TRBJ1-2, with D perhaps TRBD1 (5 bases). This CDR3 has 14 residues. V was cut by 0 bases and J by 1 base, with 6 bases left in between. Germline lookup yields CDR1 ENHRY and CDR2 SYGVKD. The CDR3: CAISESGGNYGYTF. CDR3 nucleotides: TGTGCCATCAGTGAGTCGGGGGGTAACTATGGCTACACCTTC.

This clonotype has at least ten counts. The chain combines TRBV20-1 with TRBJ1-4; 7 positions match TRBD1. V dropped 2 bases and J dropped 5; count of bases not matched to a gene: 5. Germline V gives CDR1 DFQATT, CDR2 SNEGSKA (reference sequence). This CDR3 region has 14 residues. In DNA, the CDR3 is TGCAGTGCTAGATCCGGGACAGTCAATGAAAAACTGTTTTTT. Translation: CSARSGTVNEKLFF.

This clonotype was detected ten times or more. The rearrangement joins TRBV6-5 to TRBJ1-2; D ambiguous. The CDR3 is made up of 13 amino acids. With 10 bases removed from V and 10 bases from J, the gap between germline ends came to 22 bases. Per the germline V gene, CDR1 is MNHEY and CDR2 is SVGAGI. The CDR3 nucleotides are TGTGCCACGGTCCGGGCAGGCTGGACTGACTACACCTTC. Amino acid sequence: CATVRAGWTDYTF.

This clonotype was detected many times. The V call is TRBV20-1, the J call TRBJ1-1; 7 nucleotides line up with TRBD1. Per the germline V gene, CDR1 is DFQATT and CDR2 is SNEGSKA (reference sequence). The V gene end was trimmed by 0 bases and the J gene end by 3 bases; junction bases not matched to a gene: 7. The CDR3 sequence is 15 residues long. CDR3 region: CSARDSGQLDTEAFF. In DNA form, the CDR3 reads TGCAGTGCTAGAGATTCGGGACAGCTGGACACTGAAGCTTTCTTT.